This entry concerns a single T cell receptor (beta chain). What it binds is not known. The immunoSEQ assay was version 4, run in survey mode. Template was genomic DNA at 8 to 10 ng/uL, with up to 1 ug used per sample. Profiled with immunoSEQ multiplex PCR; TCRdb holds only in-frame clones, not every one. Of approximately 18,000 clones listed, less than 75% were seen once; the top ten hold about 8%. The V gene's germline CDR1 is MGHRA and CDR2 YSYEKL. The CDR3 extends over 13 amino acids. V lost 1 base and J lost 7, with 8 bases in between. The record originates from a study of persistence of HIV-infected CD4 T cells. Cells were stimulated with CMV-infected fibroblast lysates at roughly 9.1 ug/mL. Responding CD4+ T cells were sorted by upregulation of both CD40 ligand and CD69. Plasma HIV-1 RNA stayed below 50 copies/mL for at least 4 years. Inclusion required CMV-positive serology and CD4+ counts above 400 cells/uL.

The input for sequencing was CD4+ T cells sorted from PBMCs after roughly 18-hour stimulation, taken from a patient who received antiretroviral therapy. The sequence was obtained from an adult woman with HIV who was CMV-seropositive. The chain is built from TRBV4-1 and TRBJ1-5, with D hard to call. CDR3: CASSQAVIQPQHF. The DNA of the CDR3 is TGCGCCAGCAGCCAAGCGGTGATACAGCCCCAGCATTTT.